This passage covers 21 T cell receptor beta chains from one sample sequenced in a study of OX40 agonist ivuxolimab in advanced cancers. Repertoires were generated with immunoSEQ multiplex PCR, while TCRdb's copy carries only in-frame clones and drops some. Here the sample spans roughly 100,000 clones, 90% to 95% being singletons. The starting material was CD4+ or CD8+ T cells sorted from blood, obtained in a trial of the OX40 agonist ivuxolimab. All receptors come from an adult with an advanced solid tumor such as melanoma, head and neck, liver or kidney cancer.

Regarding this clone: Other nucleotide sequences from this sample produce the same CDR3. The J gene is TRBJ2-7, the V gene TRBV18; TRBD2 matches at 15 bases. CDR1 is KGHSH, CDR2 LQKENI, per germline. The CDR3 sequence is 16 residues long. The V segment lost 3 bases and the J segment 2 bases; nucleotides outside the gene matches: 2. CDR3 nucleotides: TGTGCCAGCTCACCCGGACTAGCGGGAGGGACCTACGAGCAGTACTTC. This codes for CASSPGLAGGTYEQYF.

This rearrangement joins TRBV6-1 to TRBJ2-2; D unclear. Germline CDR1 is MNHNS and CDR2 is SASEGT. V was pared by 7 bases and J by 6 bases, with 12 bases between. The CDR3 has 13 residues. The CDR3 DNA follows: TGTGCCAGCAACCCTACTTATTCCGGGGAGCTGTTTTTT. It yields the protein CASNPTYSGELFF.

The sample holds a few counts of this clone. The chain employs TRBV7-3 and TRBJ2-1; 10 nucleotides align to TRBD2. CDR1 SGHTA and CDR2 FQGTGA come from the germline V gene. This CDR3 has 15 amino acids. V lost 5 bases and J lost 7; bases outside the gene matches: 8. The DNA of the CDR3 is TGTGCCAGCAGCACAACCGGGACTAGCGCAAATGAGCAGTTCTTC. It codes for CASSTTGTSANEQFF.

This chain joins TRBV30 and TRBJ1-5, with a tentative D call TRBD1 (6 bases). Trimming stripped 0 bases from V and 3 bases from J, with 18 bases between. Germline V gene sequence: CDR1 GTSNPN, CDR2 SVGIG (reference sequence). The CDR3 is made up of 17 amino acids. The CDR3 is CAWSVKGEGDDNQPQHF. CDR3 DNA: TGTGCCTGGAGTGTAAAGGGGGAGGGCGACGACAATCAGCCCCAGCATTTT.

The V gene is TRBV6-5, the J gene TRBJ1-2; 7 nucleotides match TRBD1. The CDR3 length is 13 residues. V trimming: 8 bases; J trimming: 3 bases; junction bases outside the gene matches: 6. Germline V gives CDR1 MNHEY, CDR2 SVGAGI. The CDR3 DNA reads TGTGCCAGCGCCCGACAGGGTTACTATGGCTACACCTTC. Protein product: CASARQGYYGYTF.

The chain employs TRBV5-1 and TRBJ2-5; TRBD1 agrees at 8 bases. CDR1 is SGHRS and CDR2 is YFSETQ in the germline V gene. This CDR3 contains 18 residues. Trimming took 0 bases from V and 5 from J; bases not matched to a gene: 15. The CDR3 DNA follows: TGCGCCAGCAGCTTGGGGCTCCGTCGCGGGACAGGATCGGAGACCCAGTACTTC. Translating it yields CASSLGLRRGTGSETQYF. The full variable domain, completed using reference TRBV5-1 and TRBJ2-5, is KAGVTQTPRYLIKTRGQQVTLSCSPISGHRSVSWYQQTPGQGLQFLFEYFSETQRNKGNFPGRFSGRQFSNSRSEMNVSTLELGDSALYLCASSLGLRRGTGSETQYFGPGTRLLVL.

The gene calls are TRBV11-2 and TRBJ2-3; D unclear. CDR1 and CDR2 from the germline V gene are SGHAT and FQNNGV. Trimming took off 1 base at V and 5 bases at J, with 7 bases between the two ends. This CDR3 has 13 residues. CDR3 residues: CASSLGGRDTQYF. Here the CDR3 DNA reads TGTGCCAGCAGCTTAGGAGGTAGAGATACGCAGTATTTT.

This clone has a single count. The chain recombines TRBV5-4 with TRBJ1-1; tentatively, D is TRBD1 (6 bases). Trimming took off 4 bases at V and 8 bases at J, with 15 bases between the two ends. Germline lookup yields CDR1 SGHNT and CDR2 YYREEE (reference sequence). The CDR3 is 13 residues long. In DNA form, the CDR3 reads TGTGCCAGCAGCCTACCTAGGGGGACAGAAGCTTTCTTT. Its protein product is CASSLPRGTEAFF. Together with reference TRBV5-4 and TRBJ1-1, the CDR3 gives the full variable domain: ETGVTQSPTHLIKTRGQQVTLRCSSQSGHNTVSWYQQALGQGPQFIFQYYREEENGRGNFPPRFSGLQFPNYSSELNVNALELDDSALYLCASSLPRGTEAFFGQGTRLTVV.

The chain couples TRBV27 to TRBJ2-2; 9 nucleotides line up with TRBD1. The V and J ends lost 5 bases and 7 bases, in that order; junction bases with no gene match: 14. The CDR3 covers 17 residues. CDR1 and CDR2 from the germline V gene are MNHEY and SMNVEV (reference sequence). The CDR3 DNA reads TGTGCCAGCAGTCCAAACCGGGACAGGGCTGGGGTCGGGGAGCTGTTTTTT. It specifies CASSPNRDRAGVGELFF.

The V call is TRBV6-6, the J call TRBJ2-2; TRBD2 is a possible D gene (5 bases). Trimming cost V 2 bases and J 3 bases, with 10 bases left between them. The CDR3 sequence is 15 residues long. From germline, CDR1 is MNHNY and CDR2 SVGAGI (reference sequence). The DNA of the CDR3 is TGTGCCAGCAGTTACGGAGGAACCGACACCGGGGAGCTGTTTTTT. Its translation: CASSYGGTDTGELFF.

The rearrangement joins TRBV4-2 to TRBJ2-2; 10 bases are shared with TRBD2. V shed 1 base and J 4 bases; nucleotides not matched to a gene: 9. This CDR3 region has 18 residues. Germline V gives CDR1 LGHNA, CDR2 YNFKEQ. DNA for the CDR3: TGTGCCAGCAGCCAAGGGGAAGCGGGAGGGCCGGGCACCGGGGAGCTGTTTTTT. Translation: CASSQGEAGGPGTGELFF.

The rearrangement joins TRBV6-5 to TRBJ2-2; 12 nucleotides agree with TRBD2. CDR1 is MNHEY and CDR2 is SVGAGI in the germline V gene. This CDR3 has 14 amino acids. V was pared by 6 bases and J by 8 bases, with 4 bases of the junction left unmatched. The CDR3 here is CASREGLAGGELFF. DNA for the CDR3: TGTGCCAGCAGGGAGGGACTAGCGGGTGGGGAGCTGTTTTTT.

The chain links TRBV7-9 to TRBJ1-2, with TRBD1 as a possible D gene (5 bases). V was pared by 0 bases and J by 8 bases, with 16 bases between. Germline-derived CDR1 and CDR2 are SEHNR and FQNEAQ (reference sequence). The CDR3 has 15 residues. In DNA form, the CDR3 reads TGTGCCAGCAGCTTAGCGAACCCAGGGTCTTGGGGCTACACCTTC. Translation: CASSLANPGSWGYTF.

The chain combines TRBV6-6 with TRBJ2-3; a possible D gene is TRBD2 (6 bases). The CDR3 totals 15 residues. The V gene's germline CDR1 is MNHNY and CDR2 SVGAGI (reference sequence). V lost 10 bases and J lost 4, with 21 bases in between. The CDR3 coding sequence is TGTGCCACGCGTCAGCCGGGACTCATCGCAGATACGCAGTATTTT. Translation: CATRQPGLIADTQYF.

This chain joins TRBV9 and TRBJ2-1; possibly TRBD1 for D (6 bases). The germline gives CDR1 SGDLS, CDR2 YYNGEE. Trimming took 2 bases from V and 0 from J, leaving 9 bases between them. This CDR3 spans 15 amino acids. This chain's CDR3 is CASSVTGLSYNEQFF. As DNA, the CDR3 is TGTGCCAGCAGCGTGACAGGCCTCTCCTACAATGAGCAGTTCTTC.

The rearrangement joins TRBV18 to TRBJ2-3; D possibly matches TRBD1 or TRBD2 (5 bases each). The CDR3 runs to 14 residues. Germline CDR1 and CDR2: KGHSH and LQKENI. The V end lost 6 bases, the J end lost 1 base, and 11 bases lay between the germline ends. CDR3 amino acids: CASSLGTGTDTQYF. The CDR3, as DNA: TGTGCCAGCTCCCTGGGGACGGGCACAGATACGCAGTATTTT.

The chain is built from TRBV5-1 and TRBJ2-5; possibly TRBD1 for D (6 bases). CDR3 length: 15 residues. V shed 0 bases and J shed 2 bases, with 11 bases lying between them. Germline loops: CDR1 SGHRS, CDR2 YFSETQ. This CDR3 is CASSLGAGVQETQYF. The CDR3 DNA is TGCGCCAGCAGCTTGGGGGCAGGGGTTCAAGAGACCCAGTACTTC. Variable domain in full (rest from reference TRBV5-1 and TRBJ2-5): KAGVTQTPRYLIKTRGQQVTLSCSPISGHRSVSWYQQTPGQGLQFLFEYFSETQRNKGNFPGRFSGRQFSNSRSEMNVSTLELGDSALYLCASSLGAGVQETQYFGPGTRLLVL.

This clone was seen once. This sequence joins TRBV2 and TRBJ2-7; D tentatively reads TRBD1 or TRBD2 (6 bases each). The germline gives CDR1 SNHLY, CDR2 FYNNEI. There are 12 residues in the CDR3. V lost 6 bases and J lost 5, with 11 bases in between. The CDR3 is CASRVGGHEQYF. The CDR3 DNA is TGTGCCAGCAGGGTTGGGGGGCACGAGCAGTACTTC.

This chain connects TRBV7-9 to TRBJ2-3, with D hard to call. The germline V gene has CDR1 SEHNR and CDR2 FQNEAQ (reference sequence). There are 13 residues in the CDR3. V lost 11 bases and J lost 4, with 16 bases in between. Here the CDR3 reads CAGTTAGADTQYF. CDR3 DNA sequence: TGTGCCGGTACCACCGCCGGCGCAGATACGCAGTATTTT.

The J gene is TRBJ2-3, the V gene TRBV7-2; D is possibly TRBD2 (5 bases). Germline V gene lookup returns CDR1 SGHTA and CDR2 FQGNSA. Between the trimmed V and J ends, which lost 8 bases and 2 bases, there was a span of 14 bases. The CDR3 is 14 amino acids. The CDR3, as DNA: TGTGCCAGCGGGAGAGGGTCGGACACAGATACGCAGTATTTT. Its translation is CASGRGSDTDTQYF.

The rearrangement joins TRBV4-1 to TRBJ1-2, with TRBD1 matching over 11 bases. V lost 0 bases, J lost 2 bases, and 8 bases stayed unmatched. Per germline, CDR1 MGHRA and CDR2 YSYEKL. The CDR3 totals 18 residues. This CDR3 is CASSQDKARDRGNYGYTF. The CDR3 DNA is TGCGCCAGCAGCCAAGATAAGGCGAGGGACAGGGGGAACTATGGCTACACCTTC.